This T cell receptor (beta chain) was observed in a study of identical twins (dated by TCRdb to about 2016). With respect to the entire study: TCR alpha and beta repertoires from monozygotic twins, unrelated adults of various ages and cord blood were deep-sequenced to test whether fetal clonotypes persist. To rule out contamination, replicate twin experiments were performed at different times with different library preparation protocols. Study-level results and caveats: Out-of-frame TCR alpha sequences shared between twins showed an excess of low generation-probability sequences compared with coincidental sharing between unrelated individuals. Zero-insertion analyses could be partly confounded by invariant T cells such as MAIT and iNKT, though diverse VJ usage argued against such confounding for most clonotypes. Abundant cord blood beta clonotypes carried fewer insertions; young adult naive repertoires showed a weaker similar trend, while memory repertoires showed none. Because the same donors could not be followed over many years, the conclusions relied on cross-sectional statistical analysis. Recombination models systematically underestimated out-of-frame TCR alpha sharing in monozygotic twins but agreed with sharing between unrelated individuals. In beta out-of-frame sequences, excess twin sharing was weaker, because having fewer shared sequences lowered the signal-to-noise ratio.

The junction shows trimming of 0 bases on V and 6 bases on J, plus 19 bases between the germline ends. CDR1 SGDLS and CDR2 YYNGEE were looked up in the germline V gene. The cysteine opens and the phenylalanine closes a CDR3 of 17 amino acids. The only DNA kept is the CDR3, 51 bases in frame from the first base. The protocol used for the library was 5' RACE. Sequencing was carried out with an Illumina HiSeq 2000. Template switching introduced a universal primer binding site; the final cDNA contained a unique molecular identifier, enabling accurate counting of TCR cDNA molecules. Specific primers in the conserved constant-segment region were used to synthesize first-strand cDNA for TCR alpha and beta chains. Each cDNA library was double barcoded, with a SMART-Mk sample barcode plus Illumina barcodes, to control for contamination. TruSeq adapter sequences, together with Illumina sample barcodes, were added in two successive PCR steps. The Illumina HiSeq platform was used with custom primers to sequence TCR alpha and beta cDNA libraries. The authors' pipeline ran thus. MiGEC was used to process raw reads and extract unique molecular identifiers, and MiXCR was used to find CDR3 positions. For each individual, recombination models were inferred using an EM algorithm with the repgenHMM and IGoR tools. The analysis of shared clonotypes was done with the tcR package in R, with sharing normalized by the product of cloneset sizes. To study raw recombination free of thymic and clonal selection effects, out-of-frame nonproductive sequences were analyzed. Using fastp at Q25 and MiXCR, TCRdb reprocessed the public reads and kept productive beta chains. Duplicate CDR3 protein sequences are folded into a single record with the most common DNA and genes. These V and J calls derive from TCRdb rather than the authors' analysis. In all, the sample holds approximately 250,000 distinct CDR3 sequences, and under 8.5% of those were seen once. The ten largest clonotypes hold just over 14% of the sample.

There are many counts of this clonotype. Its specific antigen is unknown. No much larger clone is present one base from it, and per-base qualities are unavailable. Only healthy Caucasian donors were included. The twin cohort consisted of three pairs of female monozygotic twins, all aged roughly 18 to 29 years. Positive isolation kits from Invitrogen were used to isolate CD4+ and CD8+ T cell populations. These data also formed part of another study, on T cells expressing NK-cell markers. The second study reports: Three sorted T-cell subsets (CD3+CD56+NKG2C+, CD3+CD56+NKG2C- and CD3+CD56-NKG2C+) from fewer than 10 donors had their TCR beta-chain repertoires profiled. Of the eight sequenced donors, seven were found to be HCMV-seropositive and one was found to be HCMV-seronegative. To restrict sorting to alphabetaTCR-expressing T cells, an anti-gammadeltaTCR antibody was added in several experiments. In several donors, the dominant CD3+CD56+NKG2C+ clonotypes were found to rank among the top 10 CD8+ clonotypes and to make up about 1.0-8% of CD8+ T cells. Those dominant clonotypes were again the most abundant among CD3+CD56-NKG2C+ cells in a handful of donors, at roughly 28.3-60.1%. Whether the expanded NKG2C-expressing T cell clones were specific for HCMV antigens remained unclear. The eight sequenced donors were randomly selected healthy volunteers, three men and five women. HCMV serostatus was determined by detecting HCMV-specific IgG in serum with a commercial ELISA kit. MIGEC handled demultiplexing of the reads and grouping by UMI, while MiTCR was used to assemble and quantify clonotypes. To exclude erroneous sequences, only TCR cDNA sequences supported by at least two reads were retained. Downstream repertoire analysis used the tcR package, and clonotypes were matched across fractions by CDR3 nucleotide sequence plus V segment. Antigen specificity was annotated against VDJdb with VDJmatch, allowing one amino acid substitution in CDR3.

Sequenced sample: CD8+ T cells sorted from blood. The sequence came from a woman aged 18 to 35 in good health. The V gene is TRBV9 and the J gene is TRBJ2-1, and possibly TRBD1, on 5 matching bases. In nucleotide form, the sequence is TGTGCCAGCAGCGTAGAGGCAGCTTCAGGGTATAGCAATGAGCAGTTCTTC. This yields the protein CASSVEAASGYSNEQFF.